The 22 T cell receptor beta chains listed next were all sequenced from one sample in a study of shared clonotypes between healthy human individuals. Profiling relied on immunoSEQ multiplex PCR, and the TCRdb table lists in-frame clones only, not all of them. The top ten hold about 0.4% of the sample, which has over a million clones, approximately 98.5% seen once. Sequenced sample: naive CD4+ T cells sorted from blood. Subset reported: CD45RA+ positively selected. All receptors derive from a man younger than 40 in good health.

The chain joins TRBV5-1 to TRBJ2-7; unclear D gene. This CDR3 is 11 amino acids long. Trimming took 7 bases from V and 2 from J, leaving 7 bases between them. Per the germline V gene, CDR1 is SGHRS and CDR2 is YFSETQ. The CDR3 sequence: CASSDAYEQYF. The CDR3 DNA sequence: TGCGCCAGCTCCGACGCCTACGAGCAGTACTTC.

The CDR3: CASSYGPGRLQPQHF. The CDR3 DNA sequence: TGTGCCAGCAGTTACGGGCCAGGTCGACTCCAGCCCCAGCATTTT. V is TRBV6-5 and J is TRBJ1-5; D ambiguous. This CDR3 has 15 residues. CDR1 and CDR2 from the germline V gene are MNHEY and SVGAGI. The V gene lost 2 bases and the J gene lost 7 bases, with 15 bases spanning the gap.

This rearrangement joins TRBV2 to TRBJ2-3, with TRBD1 matching over 7 bases. CDR3 size: 15 residues. V trimming: 8 bases; J trimming: 5 bases; junction bases outside the gene matches: 13. Looked up from germline, CDR1 is SNHLY and CDR2 is FYNNEI. The CDR3 region is CASSKATGHGDTQYF. CDR3 coding DNA: TGTGCCAGCTCCAAGGCGACAGGGCATGGAGATACGCAGTATTTT.

The CDR3 nucleotides are TGCAGCGCCGGGACAGGGGGCGCGGGAGAAAAACTGTTTTTT. It translates to CSAGTGGAGEKLFF. The rearrangement links TRBV29-1 to TRBJ1-4, with 12 bases matching TRBD1. Germline values: CDR1 SQVTM, CDR2 ANQGSEA. The CDR3 runs 14 residues. The V gene end was trimmed by 7 bases and the J gene end by 8 bases; junction bases not matched to a gene: 8.

The V call is TRBV9, the J call TRBJ2-5, with 9 bases aligning to TRBD2. The germline V gene encodes CDR1 SGDLS and CDR2 YYNGEE. This CDR3 contains 14 residues. V lost 4 bases, J lost 5 bases, and 6 bases stayed unmatched. CDR3 DNA sequence: TGTGCCAGCAGCCCAAGCGGGAGGTGGGAGACCCAGTACTTC. Amino acids: CASSPSGRWETQYF.

On this clone itself: This specimen includes other DNA sequences encoding the same CDR3. The chain joins TRBV6-1 to TRBJ2-7; 8 bases fit TRBD1. CDR1 is MNHNS and CDR2 is SASEGT in the germline V gene. J lost 1 base, V lost 6 bases, and 2 bases had no gene match. The CDR3 is 13 residues long. CDR3 loop: CASRRTGSYEQYF. The CDR3 region has the DNA TGTGCCAGCAGGCGGACAGGGTCCTACGAGCAGTACTTC.

CDR3 protein: CASSLAFGTSGHTDTQYF. DNA of the CDR3: TGTGCCAGCAGCTTAGCTTTCGGGACTAGCGGACACACAGATACGCAGTATTTT. The V gene is TRBV7-2, the J gene TRBJ2-3; 11 bases are a match to TRBD2. Germline CDR1 and CDR2: SGHTA and FQGNSA. This CDR3 region has 18 residues. Germline trimming cut 0 bases from V and 2 bases from J; bases unmatched to any gene: 7. Together with reference TRBV7-2 and TRBJ2-3, the CDR3 gives the full variable domain: GAGVSQSPSNKVTEKGKDVELRCDPISGHTALYWYRQSLGQGLEFLIYFQGNSAPDKSGLPSDRFSAERTGGSVSTLTIQRTQQEDSAVYLCASSLAFGTSGHTDTQYFGPGTRLTVL.

J is TRBJ2-5 and V is TRBV19, with TRBD1 matching over 8 bases. Germline V gives CDR1 LNHDA, CDR2 SQIVND (reference sequence). The CDR3 spans 15 residues. The V segment lost 4 bases and the J segment 2 bases; nucleotides outside the gene matches: 6. CDR3: CASSRTGSGQETQYF. CDR3 DNA sequence: TGTGCCAGTAGTAGGACAGGGAGTGGGCAAGAGACCCAGTACTTC.

The chain combines TRBV9 with TRBJ2-3; D remains ambiguous. V lost 3 bases, J lost 6 bases, and 11 bases lay in between. This CDR3 region has 13 residues. CDR1 is SGDLS and CDR2 is YYNGEE in the germline V gene. The CDR3 bases are TGTGCCAGCAGCGAAAACTTAGGGGATACGCAGTATTTT. It is translated as CASSENLGDTQYF.

This sequence joins TRBV30 and TRBJ2-1, with 8 bases that match TRBD2. Germline-derived CDR1 and CDR2 are GTSNPN and SVGIG (reference sequence). CDR3 length: 15 amino acids. V shed 2 bases, J shed 7 bases, and the junction held 10 bases outside the gene matches. As DNA, the CDR3 is TGTGCCTGGAGTAGGAGCGGGAGATGGGGTAATGAGCAGTTCTTC. It translates to CAWSRSGRWGNEQFF.

CDR3 in amino acids: CASSSGVYGNTIYF. Written as DNA, the CDR3 is TGTGCCAGCAGCTCGGGAGTTTATGGAAACACCATATATTTT. This chain links TRBV11-2 with TRBJ1-3; no definite D call. The CDR3 runs 14 residues. Looked up from germline, CDR1 is SGHAT and CDR2 is FQNNGV. The germline V and J ends were trimmed by 4 bases and 3 bases, with 10 bases remaining between them.

The chain uses TRBV5-1 and TRBJ2-7, with D maybe TRBD1 (6 bases). The CDR3 loop spans 15 amino acids. Germline V gives CDR1 SGHRS, CDR2 YFSETQ. Trimming took off 6 bases at V and 2 bases at J, with 18 bases between the two ends. CDR3 sequence: CASTRDNAYPYEQYF. CDR3 in DNA: TGCGCCAGCACTCGGGACAACGCCTACCCCTACGAGCAGTACTTC.

The chain has TRBV15 and TRBJ2-7; D might be TRBD1 (6 bases). The V end lost 3 bases, the J end lost 2 bases, and 17 bases lay between the germline ends. CDR3 length: 16 residues. The germline gives CDR1 LNHNV, CDR2 YYDKDF (reference sequence). The CDR3 DNA sequence: TGTGCCACCAGCAGTGCTTGGGGGCGCCAGACCTACGAGCAGTACTTC. Residues: CATSSAWGRQTYEQYF.

This chain links TRBV20-1 with TRBJ1-3, with unresolved D. The CDR3 totals 11 residues. CDR1 and CDR2 from the germline V gene are DFQATT and SNEGSKA (reference sequence). Trimming took 6 bases from V and 6 from J, leaving 9 bases between them. This chain's CDR3 is CSAGGENTIYF. DNA for the CDR3: TGCAGTGCCGGCGGCGAAAACACCATATATTTT.

This clone was seen just once. The gene calls are TRBV18 and TRBJ2-1; 12 positions match TRBD2. The CDR3 covers 16 residues. Germline-derived CDR1 and CDR2 are KGHSH and LQKENI. V lost 1 base to trimming and J lost 7 bases; unmatched junction nucleotides: 5. CDR3 amino acids: CASSPLLAGGLNEQFF. CDR3 coding DNA: TGTGCCAGCTCACCACTCCTAGCGGGAGGGTTAAATGAGCAGTTCTTC.

The chain couples TRBV5-1 to TRBJ1-2; D gene uncertain. The germline V gene has CDR1 SGHRS and CDR2 YFSETQ. Deletions cut 1 base from V and 0 bases from J, with 13 bases between. This CDR3 comprises 16 residues. The CDR3 coding sequence is TGCGCCAGCAGCTTGTCAGGTGGCCCAGCTAACTATGGCTACACCTTC. It specifies CASSLSGGPANYGYTF. The full variable domain, its missing parts supplied by reference TRBV5-1 and TRBJ1-2, is KAGVTQTPRYLIKTRGQQVTLSCSPISGHRSVSWYQQTPGQGLQFLFEYFSETQRNKGNFPGRFSGRQFSNSRSEMNVSTLELGDSALYLCASSLSGGPANYGYTFGSGTRLTVV.

This chain connects TRBV7-9 to TRBJ2-2; 7 positions match TRBD1. V lost 4 bases and J lost 6; bases outside the gene matches: 11. Germline V gives CDR1 SEHNR, CDR2 FQNEAQ (reference sequence). The CDR3 contains 16 residues. Written as DNA, the CDR3 is TGTGCCAGCAGCTCCCAAGCCCACAGGGGTTCCGGGGAGCTGTTTTTT. Protein: CASSSQAHRGSGELFF.

The gene calls are TRBV13 and TRBJ2-1; D may be TRBD2 (6 bases). The CDR3 has 14 residues. Germline CDR1 is PRHDT and CDR2 is FYEKMQ (reference sequence). Trimming stripped 5 bases from V and 0 bases from J, with 8 bases between. The CDR3 region is CASSPRGSYNEQFF. CDR3 DNA sequence: TGTGCCAGCAGCCCGCGGGGCTCCTACAATGAGCAGTTCTTC.

This chain uses TRBV1 with TRBJ1-5; the table gives TRBD1 as D, unverified against the DNA. TRBV1 is a listed pseudogene. CDR3 length: 18 amino acids. CDR3 in DNA: TGCACCAGCAGACGGACAGGGGGCATCTCTCAGTGTTGGCAGCCCCAGCATTTT. This encodes CTSRRTGGISQCWQPQHF.

The chain couples TRBV6-6 to TRBJ2-1; 14 positions match TRBD2. In germline, CDR1 is MNHNY, CDR2 SVGAGI (reference sequence). Trimming removed 6 bases from V and 10 bases from J; junction bases left unmatched: 11. This CDR3 is 16 amino acids long. CDR3 sequence (DNA): TGTGCCAGCAGAGTTGGACTAGCGGGAGGAGAAGGGGAGCAGTTCTTC. Translated: CASRVGLAGGEGEQFF.

The chain is built from TRBV28 and TRBJ2-7; D might be TRBD1 (6 bases). Germline V CDR1 and CDR2: MDHEN, SYDVKM. V was shortened by 7 bases and J by 3 bases, with 13 bases between the two germline ends. The CDR3 covers 13 residues. The CDR3 nucleotides are TGTGCCAGCATCCCAGGGGTAGGCTACGAGCAGTACTTC. Protein: CASIPGVGYEQYF.

V is TRBV4-2 and J is TRBJ2-5; D remains ambiguous. V gave up 1 base and J gave up 4 bases, with 7 bases separating them. Germline loops: CDR1 LGHNA, CDR2 YNFKEQ. The CDR3 sequence is 13 residues long. CDR3 bases: TGTGCCAGCAGCCAAGTGGGTCGAGAGACCCAGTACTTC. Its translation: CASSQVGRETQYF.